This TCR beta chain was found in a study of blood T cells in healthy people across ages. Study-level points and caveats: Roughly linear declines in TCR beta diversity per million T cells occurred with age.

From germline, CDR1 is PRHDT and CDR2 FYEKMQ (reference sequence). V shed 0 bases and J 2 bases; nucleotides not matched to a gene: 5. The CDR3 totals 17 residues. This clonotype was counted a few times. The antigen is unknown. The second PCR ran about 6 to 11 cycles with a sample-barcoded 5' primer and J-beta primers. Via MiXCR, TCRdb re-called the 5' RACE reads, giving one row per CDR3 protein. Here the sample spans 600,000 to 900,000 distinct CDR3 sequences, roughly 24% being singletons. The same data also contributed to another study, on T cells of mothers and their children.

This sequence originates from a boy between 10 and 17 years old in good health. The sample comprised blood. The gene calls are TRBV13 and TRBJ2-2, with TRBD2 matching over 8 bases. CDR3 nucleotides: TGTGCCAGCAGCTTAGGGCGACTAGCGAGAAACACCGGGGAGCTGTTTTTT. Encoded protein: CASSLGRLARNTGELFF.